These T cell receptor beta chains were read from a single sample in a study of cytomegalovirus exposure and HLA in healthy donors. The protocol was immunoSEQ multiplex PCR, while the TCRdb copy is restricted to in-frame clones and leaves out a portion. The sample shows about 190,000 clones, more than 75% of them seen only once. The material sequenced was PBMCs. These receptors all come from a woman younger than 35 in good health and CMV-seronegative. CDR3s include the opening cysteine and the closing phenylalanine or tryptophan. D genes are given only for firm matches. Only part of the rows carry a size: once, few, many, or a class if the clone is expanded.

d_gene	v_gene	abundance	j_gene	CDR3aa	CDR3nt
-	TRBV28	-	TRBJ1-5	CASSYTLGEGRDQPQHF	TGTGCCAGCAGTTATACCCTGGGGGAGGGAAGGGATCAGCCCCAGCATTTT
-	TRBV29-1	-	TRBJ2-4	CSVNTGQLAKNIQYF	TGCAGCGTCAACACAGGACAACTAGCCAAAAACATTCAGTACTTC
-	TRBV27	-	TRBJ2-1	CASSLMTFNEQFF	TGTGCCAGCAGTTTAATGACTTTCAATGAGCAGTTCTTC
-	TRBV9	-	TRBJ2-2	CASSVDSLSGELFF	TGTGCCAGCAGCGTAGATTCTCTGTCCGGGGAGCTGTTTTTT
-	TRBV19	-	TRBJ2-1	CASRYSLYNEQFF	TGTGCCAGTAGGTACAGCCTTTACAATGAGCAGTTCTTC
-	TRBV7-8	-	TRBJ2-7	CASSLGYPDYEQYF	TGTGCCAGCAGCTTAGGGTACCCAGACTACGAGCAGTACTTC
-	TRBV6-6	-	TRBJ2-1	CASSYFGQKVWDEQFF	TGTGCCAGCAGTTACTTCGGACAAAAGGTTTGGGATGAGCAGTTCTTC
-	TRBV14	-	TRBJ1-2	CASSQDVRATGYTF	TGTGCCAGCAGCCAAGACGTCAGGGCTACTGGCTACACCTTC
-	TRBV6-5	-	TRBJ1-2	CASSYSASSGYGYTF	TGTGCCAGCAGTTACTCAGCATCGTCTGGCTATGGCTACACCTTC
TRBD2	TRBV27	-	TRBJ2-5	CASSLRWGGEETQYF	TGTGCCAGCAGTTTAAGATGGGGAGGGGAAGAGACCCAGTACTTC
-	TRBV7-9	-	TRBJ2-1	CASSLDVEQLEEEQFF	TGTGCCAGCAGCTTAGATGTTGAACAGCTGGAAGAGGAGCAGTTCTTC
-	TRBV6-6	few	TRBJ1-6	CASSYSDSRSPLHF	TGTGCCAGCAGTTACTCTGACAGTCGTTCACCCCTCCACTTT
-	TRBV5-5	-	TRBJ1-2	CASNHLASQGSEGYTF	TGTGCCAGCAACCACTTAGCTTCACAGGGATCCGAAGGCTACACCTTC
TRBD2	TRBV19	-	TRBJ2-1	CASSTPWREGHGNEQFF	TGTGCCAGTAGTACCCCGTGGCGGGAGGGGCATGGCAATGAGCAGTTCTTC